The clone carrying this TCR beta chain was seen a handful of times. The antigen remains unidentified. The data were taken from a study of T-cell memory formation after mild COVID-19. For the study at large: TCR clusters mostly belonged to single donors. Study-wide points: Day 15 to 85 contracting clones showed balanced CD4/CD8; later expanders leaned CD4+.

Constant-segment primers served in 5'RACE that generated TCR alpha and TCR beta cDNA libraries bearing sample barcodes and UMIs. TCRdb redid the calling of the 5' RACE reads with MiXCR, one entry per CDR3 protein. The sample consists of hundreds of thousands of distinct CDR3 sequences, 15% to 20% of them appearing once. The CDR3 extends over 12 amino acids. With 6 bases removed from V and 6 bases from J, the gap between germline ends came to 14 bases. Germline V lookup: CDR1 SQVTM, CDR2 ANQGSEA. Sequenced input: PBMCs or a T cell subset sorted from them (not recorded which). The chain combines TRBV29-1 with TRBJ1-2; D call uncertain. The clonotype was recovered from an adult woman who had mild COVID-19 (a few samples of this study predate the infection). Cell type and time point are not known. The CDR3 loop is CSVGRDEHGYTF. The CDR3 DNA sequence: TGCAGCGTCGGGCGAGACGAACATGGCTACACCTTC.